These T cell receptor beta chains were read from a single sample in a study of blood T cell repertoires in COVID-19. Here immunoSEQ multiplex PCR was the method, and the copy in TCRdb shows in-frame clones only, minus some. This sample yields around 250,000 clones, of which around nine tenths are seen a single time; 0.94% belongs to the top ten. Material: peripheral blood. The receptors come from a woman aged 40 to 50 who had recovered from COVID-19. The CDR3 runs from the conserved cysteine through the conserved F or W. The D gene is left open where the match is weak. Only some rows state a clone size, as once, few, many or a class for expanded clones.

j_call | clone_size | d_call | v_call | cdr3_nt | cdr3_aa
TRBJ2-5 | NA | TRBD2 | TRBV7-3 | TGTGCCAGCAGCTTAATGGCTAGCGGGAGTGGTGAGACCCAGTACTTC | CASSLMASGSGETQYF
TRBJ2-1 | NA | NA | TRBV5-6 | TGTGCCAGCAGCTTTTTCCAGGGCACGATGGGCAATGAGCAGTTCTTC | CASSFFQGTMGNEQFF
TRBJ2-1 | NA | TRBD1 | TRBV5-1 | TGCGCCAGCAGGGGAGGACAGGGTCTCTTGAATGAGCAGTTCTTC | CASRGGQGLLNEQFF
TRBJ2-4 | NA | TRBD2 | TRBV30 | TGTGCCTGGACTGTAGCGGGAGGTACGAACATTCAGTACTTC | CAWTVAGGTNIQYF
TRBJ1-2 | NA | NA | TRBV11-3 | TGTGCCAGCAGCCCGGACAGCAGTTATGGCTACACCTTC | CASSPDSSYGYTF
TRBJ2-1 | NA | NA | TRBV2 | TGTGCCAGCAGGGAAGGGATAGGGGATGAGCAGTTCTTC | CASREGIGDEQFF
TRBJ2-3 | NA | TRBD2 | TRBV7-9 | TGTGCCAGCAGCTCTCCGGGGGGTACCCCCACAGATACGCAGTATTTT | CASSSPGGTPTDTQYF
TRBJ2-1 | NA | TRBD1 | TRBV6-6 | TGTGCCAGCAGTTATGGACAGGGTCAGAATGAGCAGTTCTTC | CASSYGQGQNEQFF
TRBJ2-7 | NA | TRBD2 | TRBV4-2 | TGTGCCAGCAGCCCCCGGGCGGGAGGGGTTGCAGGAGAGCAGTACTTC | CASSPRAGGVAGEQYF
TRBJ1-1 | NA | TRBD1 | TRBV4-2 | TGTGCCAGCAGCCAGGGGGACAGGACTGAAGCTTTCTTT | CASSQGDRTEAFF
TRBJ2-7 | NA | NA | TRBV10-3 | TGTGCCATCAGCGAAGACAGGTATTCCTACGAGCAGTACTTC | CAISEDRYSYEQYF
TRBJ2-3 | NA | TRBD2 | TRBV7-3 | TGTGCCAGCAGCTTAGCGGGACTAGCCACAGATACGCAGTATTTT | CASSLAGLATDTQYF
TRBJ2-7 | NA | TRBD2 | TRBV5-1 | TGCGCCAGCAGCTTGATTAGCGGGAACTACGAGCAGTACTTC | CASSLISGNYEQYF
TRBJ2-5 | NA | NA | TRBV7-9 | TGTGCCAGCAGCGGGAGTATGGGCCAAGAGACCCAGTACTTC | CASSGSMGQETQYF
TRBJ2-7 | NA | NA | TRBV28 | TGTGCCAGCAGTTTAGAGGGCTACGAGCAGTACTTC | CASSLEGYEQYF
TRBJ2-2 | NA | TRBD2 | TRBV27 | TGTGCCAGCAGTTTATCCCTAGCGGGGCTGAACACCGGGGAGCTGTTTTTT | CASSLSLAGLNTGELFF
TRBJ2-3 | NA | TRBD2 | TRBV9 | TGTGCCAGCAGCCCTAGCGGGAAAGCGGATACGCAGTATTTT | CASSPSGKADTQYF
TRBJ2-2 | NA | TRBD1 | TRBV18 | TGTGCCAGCTCTCCGACTGGACAGGGGAACCCCGGGGAGCTGTTTTTT | CASSPTGQGNPGELFF
TRBJ2-7 | once | TRBD2 | TRBV7-2 | TGTGCCAGCAGCTTAGAACCTAGCGGGACCTACGAGCAGTACTTC | CASSLEPSGTYEQYF
TRBJ2-1 | NA | TRBD2 | TRBV5-1 | TGCGCCAGCAGCCTAACTAGCGCCGTCTACAATGAGCAGTTCTTC | CASSLTSAVYNEQFF
TRBJ2-6 | NA | NA | TRBV21-1 | TGTGCCAGCGGGGGGGACGGCTACTCTGGGGCCAACGTCCTGACTTTC | CASGGDGYSGANVLTF
TRBJ1-1 | NA | TRBD1 | TRBV7-9 | TGTGCCAGCAGCTTAGGGTGGGGAGAAGGACAGGGGGCTGTAGCTTTCTTT | CASSLGWGEGQGAVAFF
TRBJ2-1 | few | TRBD1 | TRBV7-9 | TGTGCCAGCAGCTTGTCCGGGACAGTCGGCAATGAGCAGTTCTTC | CASSLSGTVGNEQFF
TRBJ2-7 | NA | TRBD2 | TRBV7-2 | TGTGCCAGCAGCTTAGTGGCTAGCGGGCAATACGAGCAGTACTTC | CASSLVASGQYEQYF
TRBJ2-3 | NA | NA | TRBV27 | TGTGCCAGCGGACTGCCGCCCACAGATACGCAGTATTTT | CASGLPPTDTQYF
TRBJ1-2 | once | TRBD1 | TRBV3-1/TRBV3-2 | TGTGCCAGCAGCCAAGATTCGGCAGGGGGCGCGACAGGCTACACCTTC | CASSQDSAGGATGYTF
TRBJ2-2 | few | NA | TRBV7-8 | TGTGCCAGCAGCCCCCGGCGGGGGCCCCCCGGGGAGCTGTTTTTT | CASSPRRGPPGELFF
TRBJ2-1 | NA | TRBD1 | TRBV28 | TGTGCCAGCAGCCCCGGACAGGGGGAGGGGAATAAGCAGTTCTTC | CASSPGQGEGNKQFF
TRBJ2-3 | NA | NA | TRBV18 | TGTGCCAGCTCACCAACGGCAGCGGCAGATACGCAGTATTTT | CASSPTAAADTQYF
TRBJ2-7 | NA | NA | TRBV27 | TGTGCCAGCATCTTAAGGGGAGGCTCCTACGAGCAGTACTTC | CASILRGGSYEQYF
TRBJ2-6 | NA | NA | TRBV29-1 | TGCAGCGTTCCTTTCGGGGCTGGGGCCAACGTCCTGACTTTC | CSVPFGAGANVLTF
TRBJ1-1 | NA | TRBD1 | TRBV7-9 | TGTGCCAGCAGCGCGACAGGGGGGGAGACTGAAGCTTTCTTT | CASSATGGETEAFF
TRBJ1-1 | once | TRBD1 | TRBV6-5 | TGTGCCAGCACTTTGGACAGGGGGACCACTGAAGCTTTCTTT | CASTLDRGTTEAFF
TRBJ2-1 | NA | TRBD1 | TRBV6-6 | TGTGCCAGCAGTTACCAGGGACAGAACTACAATGAGCAGTTCTTC | CASSYQGQNYNEQFF
TRBJ2-1 | NA | NA | TRBV4-1 | TGCGCCAGCAGCCAAAGGGGGGACAGCTACAATGAGCAGTTCTTC | CASSQRGDSYNEQFF
TRBJ2-1 | NA | TRBD1 | TRBV7-3 | TGTGCCAGCAGTGACAGGGCGTTCAATGAGCAGTTCTTC | CASSDRAFNEQFF
TRBJ1-3 | NA | NA | TRBV5-1 | TGCGCCAGCAGCTTAGGGATGACAGGCTCTGGAAACACCATATATTTT | CASSLGMTGSGNTIYF
TRBJ1-5 | NA | NA | TRBV28 | TGTGCCAGCAGTTTATTCCCAGGGGAACAGCCCCAGCATTTT | CASSLFPGEQPQHF
TRBJ1-4 | NA | NA | TRBV4-2 | TGTGCCAGCAGCCAAGCCGCCTCGGCAGCGGGTAATGAAAAACTGTTTTTT | CASSQAASAAGNEKLFF
TRBJ1-1 | NA | NA | TRBV5-1 | TGCGCCAGCAGCCCCGGGGATGGGATCCGCACTGAAGCTTTCTTT | CASSPGDGIRTEAFF
TRBJ1-4 | NA | NA | TRBV5-5 | TGTGCCAGCAGCTTGGGAAGGACAGCAAATGAAAAACTGTTTTTT | CASSLGRTANEKLFF
TRBJ2-2 | NA | TRBD2 | TRBV4-2 | TGTGCCAGCAGCCAAGATCCTAGCGGGACTTACACCGGGGAGCTGTTTTTT | CASSQDPSGTYTGELFF
TRBJ2-7 | NA | NA | TRBV6-1 | TGTGCCAGCAGTGAATGGGGCAGTTACGAGCAGTACTTC | CASSEWGSYEQYF
TRBJ1-2 | NA | NA | TRBV15 | TGTGCCACCAGCAGAGATCTATCTGGCTACACCTTC | CATSRDLSGYTF
TRBJ2-1 | NA | TRBD2 | TRBV9 | TGTGCCAGCAGCGCCTACCCGGGACTAGCGGTCAATGAGCAGTTCTTC | CASSAYPGLAVNEQFF
TRBJ1-5 | NA | NA | TRBV10-3 | TGTGCCATCAGTGATATTAACAATCAGCCCCAGCATTTT | CAISDINNQPQHF
TRBJ2-7 | NA | NA | TRBV19 | TGTGCCAGTAGCGGCGGGGTAGCATACGGCTACGAGCAGTACTTC | CASSGGVAYGYEQYF
TRBJ2-3 | NA | NA | TRBV2 | TGTGCCAGCAGTGTTAGGCAGGGAGGCCCAGATACGCAGTATTTT | CASSVRQGGPDTQYF
TRBJ1-2 | NA | TRBD1 | TRBV18 | TGTGCCAGCTCACCGATGGACAGGGATGGCTATGGCTACACCTTC | CASSPMDRDGYGYTF
TRBJ2-1 | NA | NA | TRBV12-5 | TGTGCTAGTGGGGGGACTTACAATGAGCAGTTCTTC | CASGGTYNEQFF
TRBJ2-7 | NA | NA | TRBV9 | TGTGCCAGCAGCGTTGAAGCGGGTGCCTACGAGCAGTACTTC | CASSVEAGAYEQYF
TRBJ2-2 | NA | NA | TRBV3-1/TRBV3-2 | TGTGCCAGCAGCCAATCATCCGGGGAGCTGTTTTTT | CASSQSSGELFF
TRBJ1-4 | NA | NA | TRBV14 | TGTGCCAGCAGCCAAGATCGGGGGGGCCTTAATGAAAAACTGTTTTTT | CASSQDRGGLNEKLFF
TRBJ2-1 | NA | TRBD2 | TRBV11-2 | TGTGCCAGCAGCTCCCATAGGACTAGCGGGAGATTCGATGAGCAGTTCTTC | CASSSHRTSGRFDEQFF